The rows below give T cell receptor beta chains drawn from one sample of a study of T cells in Graves' hyperthyroidism and ophthalmopathy. MiXCR, applied by TCRdb to the multiplex PCR reads, yields one record per CDR3 protein. Of about 840,000 distinct CDR3 sequences in the sample, 35% to 40% were seen once. The sample comprised blood. The receptors were sampled from a man younger than 35 with Graves' hyperthyroidism. Both conserved end residues are trimmed from each CDR3.

TRBJ1-1 | TRBV20-1 | STNYKGITEAF
TRBJ2-1 | TRBV7-2 | ASSFISGAYNEQF
TRBJ2-7 | TRBV10-3 | AIGTGSYEQY
TRBJ1-4 | TRBV7-6 | ASSPQQGTNEKLF
TRBJ2-7 | TRBV29-1 | SVDPGQPLYEQY
TRBJ1-5 | TRBV10-3 | ASSGGQGERSNQPQH
TRBJ2-1 | TRBV7-3 | ASSQYGGRNNEQF
TRBJ1-2 | TRBV2 | ASSTLKQGVGGYT
TRBJ1-5 | TRBV18 | ASSPSPRSNQPQH
TRBJ1-4 | TRBV3-1 | ASSLRGNEKLF
TRBJ1-1 | TRBV25-1 | ASSGPEAF
TRBJ2-6 | TRBV29-1 | SVEAGTVLT
TRBJ2-7 | TRBV10-3 | AARGATYEQY
TRBJ2-2 | TRBV7-3 | ASSPEGGVGTGELF
TRBJ2-7 | TRBV12-3/TRBV12-4 | ASSHDSSYEQY
TRBJ2-5 | TRBV5-6 | ASSSGTSSGETQY
TRBJ1-1 | TRBV29-1 | SVEDVGDRDKATEAF
TRBJ1-1 | TRBV5-1 | ASSSGTGIAEAF
TRBJ2-7 | TRBV7-2 | ASSQDRFPAYEQY
TRBJ2-7 | TRBV7-9 | ASSRQGVEHEQY
TRBJ2-5 | TRBV6-5 | ASTEVASPQY
TRBJ2-7 | TRBV6-5 | ASSPRSEQY
TRBJ2-5 | TRBV12-3/TRBV12-4 | ASTDRVQETQY
TRBJ1-1 | TRBV29-1 | SVTLTGTLNTEAF
TRBJ1-4 | TRBV9 | ASSPMGGEEKLF
TRBJ1-6 | TRBV12-3/TRBV12-4 | ASSVGRGYPDSPLH
TRBJ2-5 | TRBV11-3 | ASSQGSTQY
TRBJ2-7 | TRBV10-3 | AISERQGRGNYEQY
TRBJ2-6 | TRBV15 | ATSRDRGDTGANVLT
TRBJ1-5 | TRBV5-1 | ASSLFPGRADQPQH
TRBJ2-6 | TRBV27 | ASSFLREANVLT
TRBJ2-7 | TRBV14 | ASSQDTRVTYEQY
TRBJ1-1 | TRBV30 | AWSGDGYTEAF
TRBJ1-3 | TRBV9 | ASTQGYRDGGNAIY
TRBJ2-2 | TRBV7-9 | ASSLGLGRASGELF
TRBJ1-2 | TRBV7-4 | ASSPRPQAGYT
TRBJ2-2 | TRBV7-2 | ASSSSSQVLF
TRBJ2-7 | TRBV12-3/TRBV12-4 | ASSRRQSSYEQY
TRBJ1-2 | TRBV19 | ASSYRTTGDYGYT
TRBJ2-5 | TRBV24-1 | ATSDTGLAGETQY
TRBJ2-5 | TRBV4-3 | ASSQGGRQY
TRBJ1-4 | TRBV10-3 | ASSSRFTTNEKLF